The sequence of this TCR beta chain was determined in a study of T cell changes during pregnancy in multiple sclerosis. Clones were read by immunoSEQ multiplex PCR, and TCRdb kept only the in-frame ones, dropping some. The sample lists about 71,000 clones; roughly nine tenths were seen once. Germline V gene data show CDR1 as PRHDT and CDR2 as FYEKMQ (reference sequence). This CDR3 has 16 residues. With 5 bases clipped from V and 0 bases from J, the junction kept 5 bases outside the gene matches. The clonotype originates from a female donor with multiple sclerosis, enrolled in a pregnancy study. V is TRBV13 and J is TRBJ2-3; 10 nucleotides align to TRBD2. The sequences come from CD8+ T cells from peripheral blood mononuclear cells, collected before pregnancy. The CDR3: CASSSPLAGSTDTQYF. DNA of the CDR3: TGTGCCAGCAGCAGTCCACTAGCGGGGAGCACAGATACGCAGTATTTT.